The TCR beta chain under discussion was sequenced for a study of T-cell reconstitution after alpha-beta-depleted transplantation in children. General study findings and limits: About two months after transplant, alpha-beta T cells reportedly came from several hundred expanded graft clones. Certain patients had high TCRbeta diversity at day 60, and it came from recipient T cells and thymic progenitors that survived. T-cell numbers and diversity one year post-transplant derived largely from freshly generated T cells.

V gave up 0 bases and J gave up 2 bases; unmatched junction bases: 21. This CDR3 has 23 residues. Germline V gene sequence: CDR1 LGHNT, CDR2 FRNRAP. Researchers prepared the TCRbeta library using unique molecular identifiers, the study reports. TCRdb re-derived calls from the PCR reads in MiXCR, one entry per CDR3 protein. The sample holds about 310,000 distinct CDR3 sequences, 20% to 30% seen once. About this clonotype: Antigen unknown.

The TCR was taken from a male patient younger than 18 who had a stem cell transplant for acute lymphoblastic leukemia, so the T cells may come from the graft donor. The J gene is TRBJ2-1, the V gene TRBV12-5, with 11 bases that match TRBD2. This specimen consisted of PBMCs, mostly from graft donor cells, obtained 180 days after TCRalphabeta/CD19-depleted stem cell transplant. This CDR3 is CASGLVPISLIAGGPPTYNEQFF. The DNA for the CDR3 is TGTGCTAGTGGTTTGGTGCCTATATCCCTAATAGCGGGAGGGCCCCCAACCTACAATGAGCAGTTCTTC. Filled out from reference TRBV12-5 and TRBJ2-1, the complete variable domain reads DARVTQTPRHKVTEMGQEVTMRCQPILGHNTVFWYRQTMMQGLELLAYFRNRAPLDDSGMPKDRFSAEMPDATLATLKIQPSEPRDSAVYFCASGLVPISLIAGGPPTYNEQFFGPGTRLTVL.